The rows below give T cell receptor beta chains drawn from one sample of a study of blood T cell repertoires in COVID-19. Data came from immunoSEQ multiplex PCR; TCRdb stores just in-frame clones and leaves some out. Here the sample spans roughly 300,000 clones, approximately 90% being singletons. The sample consisted of PBMCs or T cells enriched from blood (not recorded which). The origin of the receptors is a woman in her 40s with acute COVID-19. The CDR3 runs from the conserved cysteine through the conserved F or W. D genes are given only for firm matches. Clone size is shown for a subset of rows, as once, few, many or a class of expanded clone.

cdr3_aa: CASSLQGAVGNSPLHF
cdr3_nt: TGTGCCAGCTCACTACAGGGGGCCGTGGGGAATTCACCCCTCCACTTT
d_call: TRBD1
clone_size: .
j_call: TRBJ1-6
v_call: TRBV18

cdr3_aa: CASSRTSGVYNEQFF
cdr3_nt: TGTGCCAGCAGCCGGACTAGCGGGGTATACAATGAGCAGTTCTTC
d_call: TRBD2
clone_size: .
j_call: TRBJ2-1
v_call: TRBV3-1/TRBV3-2

cdr3_aa: CASSLAGSLGGITEAFF
cdr3_nt: TGTGCCAGCAGCTTGGCTGGGTCACTAGGAGGTATCACTGAAGCTTTCTTT
d_call: .
clone_size: .
j_call: TRBJ1-1
v_call: TRBV5-5

cdr3_aa: CASSESTPASYNEQFF
cdr3_nt: TGTGCCAGCAGTGAATCGACACCTGCCTCCTACAATGAGCAGTTCTTC
d_call: .
clone_size: .
j_call: TRBJ2-1
v_call: TRBV25-1

cdr3_aa: CASSGQVVVIGNTIYF
cdr3_nt: TGTGCCAGCAGTGGACAGGTGGTGGTAATCGGAAACACCATATATTTT
d_call: .
clone_size: .
j_call: TRBJ1-3
v_call: TRBV2

cdr3_aa: CASSWGQYQYF
cdr3_nt: TGTGCCAGCAGTTGGGGACAGTACCAGTACTTC
d_call: TRBD1
clone_size: .
j_call: TRBJ2-7
v_call: TRBV12-3/TRBV12-4

cdr3_aa: CASSLPGQASTYEQYF
cdr3_nt: TGTGCCAGCAGCTTACCGGGACAGGCATCTACCTACGAGCAGTACTTC
d_call: TRBD1
clone_size: .
j_call: TRBJ2-7
v_call: TRBV5-6

cdr3_aa: CAWSVPGLNTEAFF
cdr3_nt: TGTGCCTGGAGTGTCCCAGGGCTGAACACTGAAGCTTTCTTT
d_call: .
clone_size: .
j_call: TRBJ1-1
v_call: TRBV30

cdr3_aa: CASSPPLGTYNEQFF
cdr3_nt: TGTGCCAGCAGCCCCCCCCTCGGGACATACAATGAGCAGTTCTTC
d_call: .
clone_size: once
j_call: TRBJ2-1
v_call: TRBV5-4

cdr3_aa: CASSPYQDNSPLHF
cdr3_nt: TGTGCCAGCAGTCCGTACCAGGATAATTCACCCCTCCACTTT
d_call: .
clone_size: .
j_call: TRBJ1-6
v_call: TRBV28

cdr3_aa: CASSLGGMNTEAFF
cdr3_nt: TGCGCCAGCAGCTTGGGCGGGATGAACACTGAAGCTTTCTTT
d_call: .
clone_size: .
j_call: TRBJ1-1
v_call: TRBV5-1

cdr3_aa: CASSPRGRDNEQFF
cdr3_nt: TGTGCCAGCTCACCGAGGGGGAGAGACAATGAGCAGTTCTTC
d_call: .
clone_size: .
j_call: TRBJ2-1
v_call: TRBV18

cdr3_aa: CASSLSRTSGEVTDTQYF
cdr3_nt: TGCGCCAGCAGCTTGTCCCGGACTAGCGGGGAGGTCACAGATACGCAGTATTTT
d_call: TRBD2
clone_size: .
j_call: TRBJ2-3
v_call: TRBV5-1

cdr3_aa: CASSLKDRGLNSPLHF
cdr3_nt: TGTGCCAGCAGCTTAAAGGACAGGGGGCTTAATTCACCCCTCCACTTT
d_call: TRBD1
clone_size: .
j_call: TRBJ1-6
v_call: TRBV7-6

cdr3_aa: CASTMLRDFSAVDTQYF
cdr3_nt: TGTGCCAGCACTATGCTCCGGGACTTCAGTGCGGTAGATACGCAGTATTTT
d_call: .
clone_size: .
j_call: TRBJ2-3
v_call: TRBV28

cdr3_aa: CASSSVGRNEKLFF
cdr3_nt: TGTGCCAGCAGCTCCGTGGGCCGAAATGAAAAACTGTTTTTT
d_call: .
clone_size: few
j_call: TRBJ1-4
v_call: TRBV7-9

cdr3_aa: CASSPSNTGELFF
cdr3_nt: TGTGCCAGCAGTCCCTCGAACACCGGGGAGCTGTTTTTT
d_call: .
clone_size: .
j_call: TRBJ2-2
v_call: TRBV27

cdr3_aa: CASSVGVAGGTDTQYF
cdr3_nt: TGTGCCAGCAGCGTAGGCGTAGCGGGAGGCACAGATACGCAGTATTTT
d_call: TRBD2
clone_size: .
j_call: TRBJ2-3
v_call: TRBV9

cdr3_aa: CASRLRLGTANTEAFF
cdr3_nt: TGTGCCAGTAGACTACGACTTGGGACAGCGAACACTGAAGCTTTCTTT
d_call: TRBD1
clone_size: .
j_call: TRBJ1-1
v_call: TRBV19

cdr3_aa: CASSLGDRNYGYTF
cdr3_nt: TGTGCCAGCAGCTTAGGGGACAGAAACTATGGCTACACCTTC
d_call: TRBD1
clone_size: .
j_call: TRBJ1-2
v_call: TRBV11-3

cdr3_aa: CASSADFGDQPQHF
cdr3_nt: TGTGCCAGCAGCGCCGACTTTGGTGATCAGCCCCAGCATTTT
d_call: .
clone_size: once
j_call: TRBJ1-5
v_call: TRBV7-9

cdr3_aa: CASSPSTGRFSGNTIYF
cdr3_nt: TGTGCCAGCTCACCATCGACAGGACGGTTCTCTGGAAACACCATATATTTT
d_call: .
clone_size: .
j_call: TRBJ1-3
v_call: TRBV18

cdr3_aa: CASTGGRPNTEAFF
cdr3_nt: TGTGCCAGCACGGGGGGACGGCCGAACACTGAAGCTTTCTTT
d_call: .
clone_size: .
j_call: TRBJ1-1
v_call: TRBV2

cdr3_aa: CASSLYRGGMGETQYF
cdr3_nt: TGTGCCAGCAGCTTGTATAGGGGAGGGATGGGAGAGACCCAGTACTTC
d_call: TRBD2
clone_size: .
j_call: TRBJ2-5
v_call: TRBV5-6

cdr3_aa: CASSLRGTGATNEKLFF
cdr3_nt: TGTGCCAGCAGCCTCCGCGGAACAGGGGCAACTAATGAAAAACTGTTTTTT
d_call: TRBD1
clone_size: .
j_call: TRBJ1-4
v_call: TRBV5-4

cdr3_aa: CASKPWENYGYTF
cdr3_nt: TGTGCCAGCAAACCCTGGGAGAACTATGGCTACACCTTC
d_call: .
clone_size: .
j_call: TRBJ1-2
v_call: TRBV5-6

cdr3_aa: CASSTGQGKRGYTF
cdr3_nt: TGCGCCAGCAGCACCGGACAGGGAAAAAGAGGCTACACCTTC
d_call: TRBD1
clone_size: once
j_call: TRBJ1-2
v_call: TRBV5-1

cdr3_aa: CASSLGAGADEQYF
cdr3_nt: TGTGCCAGCAGCTTAGGGGCAGGGGCTGACGAGCAGTACTTC
d_call: .
clone_size: .
j_call: TRBJ2-7
v_call: TRBV11-1

cdr3_aa: CASSPGLGTDTQYF
cdr3_nt: TGTGCCAGCAGTCCGGGACTGGGAACAGATACGCAGTATTTT
d_call: .
clone_size: .
j_call: TRBJ2-3
v_call: TRBV6-5

cdr3_aa: CASSYWRTAQPPEQYF
cdr3_nt: TGTGCCAGCAGTTACTGGAGGACAGCCCAACCTCCCGAGCAGTACTTC
d_call: .
clone_size: .
j_call: TRBJ2-7
v_call: TRBV6-2/TRBV6-3

cdr3_aa: CASSPRQGVEQYF
cdr3_nt: TGTGCCAGCTCACCGAGACAGGGGGTTGAGCAGTACTTC
d_call: TRBD1
clone_size: .
j_call: TRBJ2-7
v_call: TRBV18